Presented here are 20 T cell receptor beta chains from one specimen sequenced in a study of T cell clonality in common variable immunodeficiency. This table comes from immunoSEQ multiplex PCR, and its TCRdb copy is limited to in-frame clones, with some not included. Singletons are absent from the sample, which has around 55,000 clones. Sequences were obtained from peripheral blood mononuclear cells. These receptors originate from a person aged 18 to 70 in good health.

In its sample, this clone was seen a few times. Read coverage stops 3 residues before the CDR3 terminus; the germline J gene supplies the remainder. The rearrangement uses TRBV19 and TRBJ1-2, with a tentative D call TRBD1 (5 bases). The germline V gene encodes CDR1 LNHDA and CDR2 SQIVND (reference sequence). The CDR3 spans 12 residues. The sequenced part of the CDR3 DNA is TGTGCCAGTAACATTAGGGGCAATGAC. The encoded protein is CASNIRGND. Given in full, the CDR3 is CASNIRGNDYTF.

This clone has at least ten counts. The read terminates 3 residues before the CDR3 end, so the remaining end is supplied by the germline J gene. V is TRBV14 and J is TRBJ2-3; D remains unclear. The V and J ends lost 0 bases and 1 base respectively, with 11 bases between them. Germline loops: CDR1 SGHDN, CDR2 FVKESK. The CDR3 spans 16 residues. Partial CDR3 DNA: TGTGCCAGCAGCCAAGATCAGGCAGCAGGCACAGATACG. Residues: CASSQDQAAGTDT. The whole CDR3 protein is CASSQDQAAGTDTQYF.

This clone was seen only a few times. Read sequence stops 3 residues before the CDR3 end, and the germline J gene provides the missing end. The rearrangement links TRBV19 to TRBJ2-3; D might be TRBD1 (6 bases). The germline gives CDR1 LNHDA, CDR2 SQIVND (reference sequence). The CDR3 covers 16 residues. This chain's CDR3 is CASSWGGQYSNQPQYF. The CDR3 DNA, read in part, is TGTGCCAGTAGTTGGGGCGGACAGTATAGCAATCAGCCG.

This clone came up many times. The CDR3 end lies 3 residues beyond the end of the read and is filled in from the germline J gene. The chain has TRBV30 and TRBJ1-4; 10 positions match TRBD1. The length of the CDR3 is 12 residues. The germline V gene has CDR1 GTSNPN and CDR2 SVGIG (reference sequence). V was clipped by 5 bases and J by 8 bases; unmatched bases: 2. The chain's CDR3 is CAWETGGEKLFF. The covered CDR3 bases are TGTGCCTGGGAGACAGGGGGCGAAAAA.

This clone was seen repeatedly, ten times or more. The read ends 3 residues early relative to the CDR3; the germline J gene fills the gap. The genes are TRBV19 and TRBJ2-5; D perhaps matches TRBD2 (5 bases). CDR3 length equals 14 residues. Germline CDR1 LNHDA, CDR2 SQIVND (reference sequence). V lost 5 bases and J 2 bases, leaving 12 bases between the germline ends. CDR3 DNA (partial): TGTGCCAGTAGTTTCGGACTGCTTCAAGAGACC. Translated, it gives CASSFGLLQET. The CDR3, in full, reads CASSFGLLQETQYF.

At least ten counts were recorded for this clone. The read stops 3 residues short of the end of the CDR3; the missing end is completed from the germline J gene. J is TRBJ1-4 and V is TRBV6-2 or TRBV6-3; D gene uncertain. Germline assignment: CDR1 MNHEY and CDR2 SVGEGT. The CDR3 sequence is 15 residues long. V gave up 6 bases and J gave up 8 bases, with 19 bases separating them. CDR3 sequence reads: CASSPHTAGREKLFF. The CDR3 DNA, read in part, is TGTGCCAGCAGCCCACACACGGCGGGGAGAGAAAAA.

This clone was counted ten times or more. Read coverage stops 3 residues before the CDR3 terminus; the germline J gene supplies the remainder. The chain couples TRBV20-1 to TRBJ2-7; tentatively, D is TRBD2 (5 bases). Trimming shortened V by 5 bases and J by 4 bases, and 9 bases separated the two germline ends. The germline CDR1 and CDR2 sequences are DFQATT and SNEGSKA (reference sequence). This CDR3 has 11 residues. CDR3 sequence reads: CSAWERYEQYF. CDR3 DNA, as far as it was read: TGCAGTGCTTGGGAGCGGTACGAG.

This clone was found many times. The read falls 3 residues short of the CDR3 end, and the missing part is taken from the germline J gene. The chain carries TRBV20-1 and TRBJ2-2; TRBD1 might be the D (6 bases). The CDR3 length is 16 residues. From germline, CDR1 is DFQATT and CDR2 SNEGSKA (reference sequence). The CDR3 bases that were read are TGCAGTGCTAGAGATTATGGGACAAGGGCACTCTCACCG. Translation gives CSARDYGTRALSP. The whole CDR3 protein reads CSARDYGTRALSPLFF.

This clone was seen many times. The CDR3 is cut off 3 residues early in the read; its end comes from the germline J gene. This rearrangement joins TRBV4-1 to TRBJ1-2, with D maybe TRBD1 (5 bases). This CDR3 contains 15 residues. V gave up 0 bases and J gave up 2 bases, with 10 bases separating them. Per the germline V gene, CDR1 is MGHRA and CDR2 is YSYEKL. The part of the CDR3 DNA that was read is TGCGCCAGCAGCCAAGATTGGACATCCAACTATGGC. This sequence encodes CASSQDWTSNYG. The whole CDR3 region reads CASSQDWTSNYGYTF.

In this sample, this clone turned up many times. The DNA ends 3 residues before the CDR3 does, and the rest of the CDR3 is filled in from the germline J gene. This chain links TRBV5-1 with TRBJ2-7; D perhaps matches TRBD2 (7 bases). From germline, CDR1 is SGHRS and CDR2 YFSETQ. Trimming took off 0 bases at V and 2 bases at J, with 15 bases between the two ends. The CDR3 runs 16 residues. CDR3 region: CASSLEAGATAYEQYF. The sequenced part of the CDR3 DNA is TGCGCCAGCAGCTTGGAGGCGGGGGCAACGGCCTACGAG.

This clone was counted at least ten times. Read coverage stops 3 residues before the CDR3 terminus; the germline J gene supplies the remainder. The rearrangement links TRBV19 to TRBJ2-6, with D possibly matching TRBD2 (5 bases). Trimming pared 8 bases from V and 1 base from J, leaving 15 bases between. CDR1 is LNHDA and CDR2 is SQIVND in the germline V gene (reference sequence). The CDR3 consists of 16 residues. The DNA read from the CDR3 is TGTGCCAGTTCCGTGGCGGGTCAATCTGGGGCCAACGTC. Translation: CASSVAGQSGANV. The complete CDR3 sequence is CASSVAGQSGANVLTF.

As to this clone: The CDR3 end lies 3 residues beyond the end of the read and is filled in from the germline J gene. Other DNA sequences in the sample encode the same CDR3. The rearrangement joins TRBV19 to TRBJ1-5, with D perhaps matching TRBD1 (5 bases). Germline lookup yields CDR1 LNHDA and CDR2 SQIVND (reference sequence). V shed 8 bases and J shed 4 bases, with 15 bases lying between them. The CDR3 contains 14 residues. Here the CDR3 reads CASLSTARNQPQHF. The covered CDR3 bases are TGTGCCAGTTTATCGACAGCGAGAAATCAGCCC.

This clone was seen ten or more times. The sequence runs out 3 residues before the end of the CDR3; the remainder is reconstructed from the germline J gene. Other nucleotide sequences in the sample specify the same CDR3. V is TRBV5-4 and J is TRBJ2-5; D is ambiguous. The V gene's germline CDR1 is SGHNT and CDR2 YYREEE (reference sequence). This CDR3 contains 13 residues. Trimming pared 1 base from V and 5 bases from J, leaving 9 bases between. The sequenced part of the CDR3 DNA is TGTGCCAGCAGCTTGCTGGTAGGGGAGACC. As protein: CASSLLVGET. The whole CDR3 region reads CASSLLVGETQYF.

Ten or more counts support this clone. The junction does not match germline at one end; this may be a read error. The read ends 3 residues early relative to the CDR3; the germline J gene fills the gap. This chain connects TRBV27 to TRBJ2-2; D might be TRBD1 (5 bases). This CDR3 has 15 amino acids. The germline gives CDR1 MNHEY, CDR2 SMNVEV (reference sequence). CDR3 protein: CTSSLGHRSTGELFF. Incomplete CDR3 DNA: TGTACCAGCAGTTTAGGACATCGGAGCACCGGGGAG.

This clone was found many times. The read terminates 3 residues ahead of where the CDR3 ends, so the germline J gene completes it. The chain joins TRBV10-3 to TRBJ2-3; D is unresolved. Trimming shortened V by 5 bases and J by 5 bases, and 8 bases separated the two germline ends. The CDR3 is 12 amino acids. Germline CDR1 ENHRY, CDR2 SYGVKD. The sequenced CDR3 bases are TGTGCCATCAGTACGAGGCTAGATACG. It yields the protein CAISTRLDT. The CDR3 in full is CAISTRLDTQYF.

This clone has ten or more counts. CDR3 sequence reads: CASSIVQTGANSPLHF. CDR3 DNA, as far as it was read: TGTGCCAGTAGTATAGTCCAGACAGGGGCAAATTCACCC. The genes are TRBV19 and TRBJ1-6, with TRBD1 identical over 8 bases. From the germline J gene comes the end of the CDR3, since the read stops 3 residues before it. Germline lookup yields CDR1 LNHDA and CDR2 SQIVND (reference sequence). The CDR3 sequence is 16 residues long. Germline trimming cut 1 base from V and 7 bases from J; bases unmatched to any gene: 6.

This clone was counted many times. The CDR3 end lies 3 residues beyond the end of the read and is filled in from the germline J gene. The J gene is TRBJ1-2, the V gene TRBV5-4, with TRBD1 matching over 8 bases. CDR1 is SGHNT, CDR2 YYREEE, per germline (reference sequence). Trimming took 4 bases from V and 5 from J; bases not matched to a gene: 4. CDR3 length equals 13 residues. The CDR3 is CASSLGTGYGYTF. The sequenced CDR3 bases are TGTGCCAGCAGCCTCGGGACAGGATATGGC.

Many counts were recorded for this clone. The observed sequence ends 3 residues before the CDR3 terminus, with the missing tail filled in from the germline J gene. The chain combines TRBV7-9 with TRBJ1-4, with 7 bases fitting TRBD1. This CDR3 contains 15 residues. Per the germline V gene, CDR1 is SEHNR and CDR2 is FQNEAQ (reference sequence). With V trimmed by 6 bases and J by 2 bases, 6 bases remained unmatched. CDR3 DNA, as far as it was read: TGTGCCAGCAGTTCCACAGGGGCTACTAATGAAAAA. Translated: CASSSTGATNEK. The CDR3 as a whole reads CASSSTGATNEKLFF.

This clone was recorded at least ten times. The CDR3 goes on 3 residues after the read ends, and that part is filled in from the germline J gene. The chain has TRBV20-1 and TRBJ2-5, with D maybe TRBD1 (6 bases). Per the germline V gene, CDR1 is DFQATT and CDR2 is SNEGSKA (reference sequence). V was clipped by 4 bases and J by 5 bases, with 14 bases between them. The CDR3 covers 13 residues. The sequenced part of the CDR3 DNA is TGCAGTGCTACTCCGAGGGGGTCGGAGACC. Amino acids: CSATPRGSET. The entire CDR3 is CSATPRGSETQYF.

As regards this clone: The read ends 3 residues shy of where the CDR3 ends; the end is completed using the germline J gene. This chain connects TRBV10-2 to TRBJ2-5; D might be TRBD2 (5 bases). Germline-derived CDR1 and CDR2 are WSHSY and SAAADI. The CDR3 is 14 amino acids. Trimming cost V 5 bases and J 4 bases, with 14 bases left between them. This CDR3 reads CASSLLVERETQYF. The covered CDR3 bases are TGCGCCAGCAGTTTACTAGTTGAGCGAGAGACC.